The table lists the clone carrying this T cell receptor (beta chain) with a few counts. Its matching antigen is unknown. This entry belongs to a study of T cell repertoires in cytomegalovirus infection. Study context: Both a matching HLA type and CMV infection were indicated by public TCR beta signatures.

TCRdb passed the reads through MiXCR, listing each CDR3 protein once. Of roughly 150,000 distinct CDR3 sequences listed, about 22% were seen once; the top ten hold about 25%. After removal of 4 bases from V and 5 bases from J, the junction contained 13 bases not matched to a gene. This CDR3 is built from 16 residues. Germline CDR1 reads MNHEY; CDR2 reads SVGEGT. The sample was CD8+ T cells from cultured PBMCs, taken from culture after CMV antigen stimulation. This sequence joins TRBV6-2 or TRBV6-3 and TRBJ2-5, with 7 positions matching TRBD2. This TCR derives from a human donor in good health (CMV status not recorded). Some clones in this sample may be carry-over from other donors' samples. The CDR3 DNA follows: TGTGCCAGCAGTTCCTCAGCGGGACCTTACGGGGAGACCCAGTACTTC. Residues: CASSSSAGPYGETQYF.